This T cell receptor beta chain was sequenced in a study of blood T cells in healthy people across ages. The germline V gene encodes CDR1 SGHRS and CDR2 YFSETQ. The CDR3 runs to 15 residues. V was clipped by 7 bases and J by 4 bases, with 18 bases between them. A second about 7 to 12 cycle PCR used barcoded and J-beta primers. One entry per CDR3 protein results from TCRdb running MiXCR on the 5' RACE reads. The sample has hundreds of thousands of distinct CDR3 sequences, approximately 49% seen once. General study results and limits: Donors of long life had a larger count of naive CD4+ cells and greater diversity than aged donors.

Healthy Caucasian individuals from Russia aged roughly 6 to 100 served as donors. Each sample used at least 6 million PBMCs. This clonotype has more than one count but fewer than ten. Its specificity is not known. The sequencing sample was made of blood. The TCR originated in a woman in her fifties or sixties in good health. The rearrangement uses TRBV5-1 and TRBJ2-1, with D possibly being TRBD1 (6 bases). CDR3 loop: CASATQGPPYNEQFF. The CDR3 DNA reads TGCGCCAGCGCCACTCAGGGGCCCCCGTACAATGAGCAGTTCTTC.